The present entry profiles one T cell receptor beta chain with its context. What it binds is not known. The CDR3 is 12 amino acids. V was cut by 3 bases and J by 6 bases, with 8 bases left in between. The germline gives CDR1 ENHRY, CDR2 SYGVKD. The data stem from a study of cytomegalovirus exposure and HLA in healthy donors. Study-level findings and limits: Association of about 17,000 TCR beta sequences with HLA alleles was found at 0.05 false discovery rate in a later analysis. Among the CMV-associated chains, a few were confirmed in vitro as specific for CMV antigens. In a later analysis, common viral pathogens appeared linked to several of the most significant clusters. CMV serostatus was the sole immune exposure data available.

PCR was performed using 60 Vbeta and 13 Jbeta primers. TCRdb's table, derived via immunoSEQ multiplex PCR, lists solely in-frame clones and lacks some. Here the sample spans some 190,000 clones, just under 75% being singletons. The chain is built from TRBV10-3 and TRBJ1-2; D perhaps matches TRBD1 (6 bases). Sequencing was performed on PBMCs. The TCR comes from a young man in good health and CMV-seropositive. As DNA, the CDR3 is TGTGCCATCAGTGACAGGGGCAATGGCTACACCTTC. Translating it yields CAISDRGNGYTF.